Following are 20 T cell receptor beta chains from one sample sequenced in a study of OX40 agonist ivuxolimab in advanced cancers. The assay was immunoSEQ multiplex PCR, and TCRdb's table has in-frame clones only and misses some. This sample has approximately 100,000 clones, with around 85% found just once. This material consisted of CD4+ or CD8+ T cells sorted from blood, taken in a trial of the OX40 agonist ivuxolimab. All receptors derive from an adult with an advanced solid tumor such as melanoma, head and neck, liver or kidney cancer.

The chain carries TRBV27 and TRBJ1-1; D is unclear. Trimming removed 5 bases at V and 7 bases at J, with 11 bases between. Germline V gene lookup returns CDR1 MNHEY and CDR2 SMNVEV (reference sequence). The CDR3 totals 12 residues. The CDR3: CASSRDKGEAFF. CDR3 coding DNA: TGTGCCAGCAGTCGAGATAAAGGTGAAGCTTTCTTT.

V is TRBV5-1 and J is TRBJ2-5, with 10 nucleotides matching TRBD1. The CDR3 covers 14 residues. Germline CDR1 reads SGHRS; CDR2 reads YFSETQ. With 3 bases clipped from V and 5 bases from J, the junction kept 4 bases outside the gene matches. The CDR3: CASSSLDRGETQYF. CDR3 sequence (DNA): TGCGCCAGCAGCTCACTGGACAGGGGGGAGACCCAGTACTTC.

The chain couples TRBV7-2 to TRBJ2-7; D may correspond to TRBD1 or TRBD2 (5 bases each). Germline V gives CDR1 SGHTA, CDR2 FQGNSA. The CDR3 runs 14 residues. Trimming took off 4 bases at V and 2 bases at J, with 12 bases between the two ends. Here the CDR3 reads CASSSNKGPYEQYF. The CDR3 DNA follows: TGTGCCAGCAGCTCCAACAAGGGACCCTACGAGCAGTACTTC.

The CDR3: CASSLGYGGLYTDTQYF. The CDR3 nucleotides read TGTGCCAGCAGCTTAGGTTACGGGGGGCTATACACAGATACGCAGTATTTT. The gene calls are TRBV7-9 and TRBJ2-3, with a possible D match to TRBD2 (7 bases). V was pared by 1 base and J by 2 bases, with 16 bases between. The CDR3 consists of 17 residues. The V gene's germline CDR1 is SEHNR and CDR2 FQNEAQ (reference sequence).

This sequence joins TRBV15 and TRBJ1-4; possible D gene TRBD1, 6 bases. This CDR3 is built from 17 residues. Trimming stripped 2 bases from V and 3 bases from J, with 16 bases between. CDR1 LNHNV and CDR2 YYDKDF come from the germline V gene (reference sequence). The CDR3 region has the DNA TGTGCCACCAGCAGAAAACTCACAGGGTGGTCTAATGAAAAACTGTTTTTT. Protein sequence: CATSRKLTGWSNEKLFF.

V and J are TRBV28 and TRBJ2-1; D might be TRBD1 (6 bases). The V gene lost 0 bases and the J gene lost 14 bases, with 11 bases spanning the gap. From germline, CDR1 is MDHEN and CDR2 SYDVKM. CDR3 length: 12 amino acids. CDR3 region: CASSLWRGWKFF. CDR3 sequence (DNA): TGTGCCAGCAGTTTATGGAGGGGGTGGAAGTTCTTC.

The CDR3 DNA is TGTGCCAGCACTGAAACTGGAACCGGGGAGCTGTTTTTT. It codes for CASTETGTGELFF. The genes are TRBV6-5 and TRBJ2-2; no reliable D call. This CDR3 has 13 amino acids. Germline V gene sequence: CDR1 MNHEY, CDR2 SVGAGI. The V and J ends lost 7 bases and 5 bases respectively, with 11 bases between them.

The chain uses TRBV6-1 and TRBJ1-5, with a possible D match to TRBD1 (5 bases). V was shortened by 5 bases and J by 9 bases, with 14 bases between the two germline ends. The germline V gene encodes CDR1 MNHNS and CDR2 SASEGT. The CDR3 covers 13 residues. In DNA form, the CDR3 reads TGTGCCAGCAGTCCTCAGGGTGGGGGGCCCCAGCATTTT. Its translation is CASSPQGGGPQHF.

This clone was seen only a few times. The chain couples TRBV19 to TRBJ1-1, with D hard to call. The V end was cut by 7 bases, the J end by 1 base, with 10 bases between. Germline values: CDR1 LNHDA, CDR2 SQIVND (reference sequence). There are 13 residues in the CDR3. The CDR3 DNA reads as TGTGCCAGTAACCCGACCCAGAACACTGAAGCTTTCTTT. It specifies CASNPTQNTEAFF. The full variable domain, with the rest looked up from reference TRBV19 and TRBJ1-1, is DGGITQSPKYLFRKEGQNVTLSCEQNLNHDAMYWYRQDPGQGLRLIYYSQIVNDFQKGDIAEGYSVSREKKESFPLTVTSAQKNPTAFYLCASNPTQNTEAFFGQGTRLTVV.

The rearrangement uses TRBV18 and TRBJ2-2, with 9 nucleotides matching TRBD2. J was trimmed by 2 bases and V by 2 bases; bases with no gene match: 15. The CDR3 covers 20 residues. CDR1 and CDR2 from the germline V gene are KGHSH and LQKENI. CDR3: CASSPSVNYLAGRNTGELFF. The CDR3 coding sequence is TGTGCCAGCTCACCATCGGTTAATTACCTAGCGGGGCGAAACACCGGGGAGCTGTTTTTT.

In DNA, the CDR3 is TGCGCCAGCAGCCCCACCTCGTCGGGGACAGAGTATGAGCAGTTCTTC. Its protein is CASSPTSSGTEYEQFF. The rearrangement joins TRBV5-1 to TRBJ2-1; TRBD1 matches at 7 bases. The ends lost 4 bases at V and 8 bases at J; junction bases unmatched: 15. The CDR3 has 16 amino acids. The germline CDR1 and CDR2 sequences are SGHRS and YFSETQ. The variable domain in full, completed from reference TRBV5-1 and TRBJ2-1, reads KAGVTQTPRYLIKTRGQQVTLSCSPISGHRSVSWYQQTPGQGLQFLFEYFSETQRNKGNFPGRFSGRQFSNSRSEMNVSTLELGDSALYLCASSPTSSGTEYEQFFGPGTRLTVL.

The J gene is TRBJ2-2, the V gene TRBV7-8, with D unclear. The germline V gene encodes CDR1 SGHVS and CDR2 FQNEAQ. The length of the CDR3 is 15 residues. Trimming took off 2 bases at V and 3 bases at J, with 10 bases between the two ends. The CDR3 sequence is CASSLMRPDTGELFF. CDR3 DNA: TGTGCCAGCAGCTTAATGAGGCCAGACACCGGGGAGCTGTTTTTT.

The CDR3 bases are TGTGCCACCCTCGGTGGGGGAAATGAGCAGTTCTTC. Translation: CATLGGGNEQFF. The chain uses TRBV10-3 and TRBJ2-1; either TRBD1 or TRBD2 may supply D (5 bases each). The CDR3 has 12 amino acids. Germline V gene sequence: CDR1 ENHRY, CDR2 SYGVKD. V shed 10 bases and J shed 7 bases, with 14 bases lying between them.

This chain joins TRBV5-6 and TRBJ2-1; TRBD2 matches 8 bases. The V segment lost 2 bases and the J segment 7 bases; nucleotides outside the gene matches: 11. The V gene's germline CDR1 is SGHDT and CDR2 YYEEEE. The CDR3 has 16 amino acids. CDR3 protein: CASSFTGRASINEQFF. CDR3 bases: TGTGCCAGCAGCTTTACCGGGAGGGCCTCCATTAATGAGCAGTTCTTC.

The chain's CDR3 is CASSVDGAGVREQYF. In DNA form, the CDR3 reads TGTGCCAGCAGCGTAGACGGGGCGGGAGTCCGCGAGCAGTACTTC. The chain is built from TRBV9 and TRBJ2-7; TRBD2 matches at 7 bases. Germline trimming cut 0 bases from V and 6 bases from J; bases unmatched to any gene: 9. The germline CDR1 and CDR2 sequences are SGDLS and YYNGEE. This CDR3 has 15 amino acids.

The chain combines TRBV21-1 with TRBJ1-2; whether TRBD1, the table's D call, matches the DNA was not checked. TRBV21-1 is a pseudogene segment. CDR3 size: 15 residues. The CDR3 DNA reads as TGTGCCAGCAGCAAAGATCCGAAGACAGGCTCGGGCTACACCTTC. Residues: CASSKDPKTGSGYTF.

This chain connects TRBV28 to TRBJ2-5; D unresolved. The germline gives CDR1 MDHEN, CDR2 SYDVKM. The CDR3 totals 15 residues. V was cut by 3 bases and J by 2 bases, with 13 bases left in between. The CDR3 DNA is TGTGCCAGCAGTTTTCTAGGTCGTCAGCAAGAGACCCAGTACTTC. Translating gives CASSFLGRQQETQYF.

V gene TRBV19 combines with J gene TRBJ1-2; 7 bases fit TRBD1. The V gene's germline CDR1 is LNHDA and CDR2 SQIVND (reference sequence). The trim removed 6 bases at V and 4 bases at J, leaving 17 bases unmatched. CDR3 size: 17 residues. In DNA form, the CDR3 reads TGTGCCAGTAGGAAATTCTCTGGACAGGTGGACGCCTATGGCTACACCTTC. The encoded protein is CASRKFSGQVDAYGYTF.

The chain couples TRBV6-8 to TRBJ1-1, with a possible D match to TRBD1 (5 bases). CDR3 length equals 14 residues. Trimming left V 10 bases short and J 1 base short, with 16 bases between. Germline V CDR1 and CDR2: MNHGY, SAAAGT. The CDR3 bases are TGTGCCATCCAAGCGGGACGGAAGAACACTGAAGCTTTCTTT. This encodes CAIQAGRKNTEAFF.

This chain uses TRBV6-9 with TRBJ2-7, with D unclear. V was pared by 3 bases and J by 3 bases, with 15 bases between. The germline CDR1 and CDR2 sequences are MNHGY and SVAAGI. This CDR3 is built from 15 residues. DNA for the CDR3: TGTGCCAGCAGTTACTTTGTAGGTGAGAACTACGAGCAGTACTTC. Amino acid sequence: CASSYFVGENYEQYF.